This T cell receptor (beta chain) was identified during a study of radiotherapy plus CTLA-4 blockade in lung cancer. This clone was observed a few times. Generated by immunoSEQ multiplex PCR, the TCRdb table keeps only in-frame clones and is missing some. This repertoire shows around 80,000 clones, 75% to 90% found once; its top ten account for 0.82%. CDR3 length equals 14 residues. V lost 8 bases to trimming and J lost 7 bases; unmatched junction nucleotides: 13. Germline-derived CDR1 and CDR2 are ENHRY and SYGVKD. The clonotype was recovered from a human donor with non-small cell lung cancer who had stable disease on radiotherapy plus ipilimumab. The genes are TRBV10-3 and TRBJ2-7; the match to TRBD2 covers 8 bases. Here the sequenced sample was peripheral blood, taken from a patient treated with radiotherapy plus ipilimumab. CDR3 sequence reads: CAIGAGLEFREQYF. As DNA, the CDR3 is TGTGCCATCGGTGCGGGACTAGAATTCAGGGAGCAGTACTTC.